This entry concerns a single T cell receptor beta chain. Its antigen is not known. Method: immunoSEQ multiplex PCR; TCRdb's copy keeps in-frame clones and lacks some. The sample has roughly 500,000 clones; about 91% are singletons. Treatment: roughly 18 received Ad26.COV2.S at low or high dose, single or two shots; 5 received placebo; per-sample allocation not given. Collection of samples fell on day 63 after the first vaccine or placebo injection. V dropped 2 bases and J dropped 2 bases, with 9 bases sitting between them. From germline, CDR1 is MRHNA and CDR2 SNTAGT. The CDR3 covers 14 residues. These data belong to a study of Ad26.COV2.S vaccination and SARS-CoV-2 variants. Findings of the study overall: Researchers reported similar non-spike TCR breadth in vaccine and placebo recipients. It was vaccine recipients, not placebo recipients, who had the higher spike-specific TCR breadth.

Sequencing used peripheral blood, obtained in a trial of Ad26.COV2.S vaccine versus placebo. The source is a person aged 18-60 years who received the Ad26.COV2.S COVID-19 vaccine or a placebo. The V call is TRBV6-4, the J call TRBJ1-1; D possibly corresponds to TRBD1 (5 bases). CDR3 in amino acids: CASSDTDSNTEAFF. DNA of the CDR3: TGTGCCAGCAGTGACACAGACAGTAACACTGAAGCTTTCTTT.